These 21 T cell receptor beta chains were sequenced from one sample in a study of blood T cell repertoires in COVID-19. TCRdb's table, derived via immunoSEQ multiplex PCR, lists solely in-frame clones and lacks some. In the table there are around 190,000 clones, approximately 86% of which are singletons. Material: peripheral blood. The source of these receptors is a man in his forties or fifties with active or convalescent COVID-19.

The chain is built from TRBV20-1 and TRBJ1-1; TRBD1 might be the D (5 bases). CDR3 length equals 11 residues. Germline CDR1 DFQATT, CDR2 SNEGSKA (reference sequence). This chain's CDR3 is CRGRGDGEAFF. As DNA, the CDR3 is TGCAGGGGAAGGGGCGACGGGGAAGCTTTCTTT.

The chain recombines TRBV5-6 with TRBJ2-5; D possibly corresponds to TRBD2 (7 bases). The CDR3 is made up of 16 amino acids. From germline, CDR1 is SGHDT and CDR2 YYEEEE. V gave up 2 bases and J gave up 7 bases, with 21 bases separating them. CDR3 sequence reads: CASSFGQSRGPGTQYF. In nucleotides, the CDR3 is TGTGCCAGCAGCTTCGGCCAGTCGCGGGGGCCGGGGACCCAGTACTTC.

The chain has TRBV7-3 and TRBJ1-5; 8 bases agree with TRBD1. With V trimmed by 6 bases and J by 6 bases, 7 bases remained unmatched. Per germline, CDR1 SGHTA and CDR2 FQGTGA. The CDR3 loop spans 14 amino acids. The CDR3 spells CASRPGQGSQPQHF. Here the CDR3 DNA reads TGTGCCAGCAGACCCGGACAGGGAAGTCAGCCCCAGCATTTT. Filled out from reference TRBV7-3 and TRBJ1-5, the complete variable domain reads GAGVSQTPSNKVTEKGKYVELRCDPISGHTALYWYRQSLGQGPEFLIYFQGTGAADDSGLPNDRFFAVRPEGSVSTLKIQRTERGDSAVYLCASRPGQGSQPQHFGDGTRLSIL.

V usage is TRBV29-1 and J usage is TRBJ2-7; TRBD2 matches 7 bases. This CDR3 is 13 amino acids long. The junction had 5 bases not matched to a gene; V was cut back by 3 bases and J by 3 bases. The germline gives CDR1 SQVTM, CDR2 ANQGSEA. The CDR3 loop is CSVEGGSGYEQYF. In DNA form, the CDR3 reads TGCAGCGTTGAGGGGGGGTCAGGCTACGAGCAGTACTTC.

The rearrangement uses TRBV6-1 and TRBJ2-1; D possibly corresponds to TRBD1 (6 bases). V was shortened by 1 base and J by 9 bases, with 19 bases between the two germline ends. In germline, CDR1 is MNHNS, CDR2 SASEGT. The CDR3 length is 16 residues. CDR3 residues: CASSEGIARGVGEQFF. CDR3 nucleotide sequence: TGTGCCAGCAGTGAAGGAATTGCCAGGGGAGTGGGTGAGCAGTTCTTC.

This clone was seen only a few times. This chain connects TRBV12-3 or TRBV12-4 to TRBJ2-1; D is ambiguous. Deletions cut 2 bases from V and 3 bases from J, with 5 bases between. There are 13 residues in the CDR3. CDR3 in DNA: TGTGCCAGCAGTTTATCCGTCTACAATGAGCAGTTCTTC. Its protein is CASSLSVYNEQFF.

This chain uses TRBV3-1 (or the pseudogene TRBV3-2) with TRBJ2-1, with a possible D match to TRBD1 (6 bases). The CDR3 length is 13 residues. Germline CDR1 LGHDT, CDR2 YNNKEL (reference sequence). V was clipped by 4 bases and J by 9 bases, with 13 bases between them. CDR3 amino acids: CASSLRGFGEQFF. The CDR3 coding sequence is TGTGCCAGCAGCCTAAGGGGGTTCGGTGAGCAGTTCTTC.

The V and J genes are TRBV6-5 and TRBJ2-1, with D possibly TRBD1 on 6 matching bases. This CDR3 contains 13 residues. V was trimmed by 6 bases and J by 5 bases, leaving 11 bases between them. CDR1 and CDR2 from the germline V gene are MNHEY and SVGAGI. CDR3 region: CASRGTGNNEQFF. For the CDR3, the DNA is TGTGCCAGCAGGGGCACAGGGAACAATGAGCAGTTCTTC.

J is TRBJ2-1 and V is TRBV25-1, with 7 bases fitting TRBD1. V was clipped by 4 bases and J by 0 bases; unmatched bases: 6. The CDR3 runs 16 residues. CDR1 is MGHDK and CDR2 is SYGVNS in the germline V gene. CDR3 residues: CASSARQGFSYNEQFF. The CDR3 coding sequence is TGTGCCAGCAGTGCCAGACAGGGTTTCTCCTACAATGAGCAGTTCTTC.

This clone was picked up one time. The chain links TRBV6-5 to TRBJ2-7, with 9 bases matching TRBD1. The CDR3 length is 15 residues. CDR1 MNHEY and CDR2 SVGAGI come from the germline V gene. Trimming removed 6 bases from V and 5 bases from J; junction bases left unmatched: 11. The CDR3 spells CASREYGTGNHEQYF. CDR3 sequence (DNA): TGTGCCAGCAGGGAGTACGGGACAGGGAATCACGAGCAGTACTTC.

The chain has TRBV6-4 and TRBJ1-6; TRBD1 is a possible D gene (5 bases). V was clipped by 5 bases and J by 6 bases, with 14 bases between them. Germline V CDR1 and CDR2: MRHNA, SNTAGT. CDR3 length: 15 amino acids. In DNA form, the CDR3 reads TGTGCCAGCAGTCCCCGAGACAGCCTTAATTCACCCCTCCACTTT. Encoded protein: CASSPRDSLNSPLHF.

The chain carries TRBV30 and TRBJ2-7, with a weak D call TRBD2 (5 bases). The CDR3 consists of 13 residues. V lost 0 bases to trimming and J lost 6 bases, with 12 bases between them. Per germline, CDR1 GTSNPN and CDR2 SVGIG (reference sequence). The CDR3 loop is CAWSVAGVGEQYF. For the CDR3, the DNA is TGTGCCTGGAGTGTAGCCGGGGTGGGCGAGCAGTACTTC.

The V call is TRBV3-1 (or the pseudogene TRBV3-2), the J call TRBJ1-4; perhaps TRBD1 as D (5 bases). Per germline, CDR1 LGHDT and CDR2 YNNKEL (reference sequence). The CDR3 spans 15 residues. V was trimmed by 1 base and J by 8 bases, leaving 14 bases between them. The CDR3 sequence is CASSQGAGFGEKLFF. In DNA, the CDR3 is TGTGCCAGCAGCCAAGGGGCAGGGTTTGGAGAAAAACTGTTTTTT.

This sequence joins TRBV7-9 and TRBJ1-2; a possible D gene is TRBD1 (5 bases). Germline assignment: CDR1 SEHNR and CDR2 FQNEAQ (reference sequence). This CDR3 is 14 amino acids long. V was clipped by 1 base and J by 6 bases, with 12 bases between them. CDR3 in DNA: TGTGCCAGCAGCTTAGTCCCGACAGTTAATGGCTACACCTTC. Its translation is CASSLVPTVNGYTF.

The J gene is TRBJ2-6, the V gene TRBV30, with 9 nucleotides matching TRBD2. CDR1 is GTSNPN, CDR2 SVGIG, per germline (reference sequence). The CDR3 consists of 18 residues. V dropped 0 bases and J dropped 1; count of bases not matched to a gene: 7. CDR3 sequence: CAWSVWSAGGSGANVLTF. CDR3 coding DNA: TGTGCCTGGAGTGTATGGTCCGCGGGGGGGTCTGGGGCCAACGTCCTGACTTTC.

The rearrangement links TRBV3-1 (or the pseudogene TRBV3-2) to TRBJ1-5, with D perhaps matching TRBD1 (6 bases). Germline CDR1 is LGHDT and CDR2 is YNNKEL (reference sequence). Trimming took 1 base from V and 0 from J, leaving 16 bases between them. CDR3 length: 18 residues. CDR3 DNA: TGTGCCAGCAGCCAAGGGGACAATCCTCGTTATAGCAATCAGCCCCAGCATTTT. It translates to CASSQGDNPRYSNQPQHF.

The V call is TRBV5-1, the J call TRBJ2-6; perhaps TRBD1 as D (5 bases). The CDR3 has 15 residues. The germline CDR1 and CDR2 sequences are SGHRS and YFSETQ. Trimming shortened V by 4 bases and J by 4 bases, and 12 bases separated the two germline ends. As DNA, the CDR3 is TGCGCCAGCAGCGCCGGACACCCCGGGGCCAACGTCCTGACTTTC. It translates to CASSAGHPGANVLTF.

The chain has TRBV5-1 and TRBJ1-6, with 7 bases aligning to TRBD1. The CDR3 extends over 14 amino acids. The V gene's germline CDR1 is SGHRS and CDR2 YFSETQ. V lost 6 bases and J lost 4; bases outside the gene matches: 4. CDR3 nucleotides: TGCGCCAGCACTTTACAGGGGTATAATTCACCCCTCCACTTT. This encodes CASTLQGYNSPLHF.

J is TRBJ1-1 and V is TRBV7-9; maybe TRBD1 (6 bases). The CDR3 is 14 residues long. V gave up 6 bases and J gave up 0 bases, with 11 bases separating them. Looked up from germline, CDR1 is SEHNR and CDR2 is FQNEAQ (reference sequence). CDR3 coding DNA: TGTGCCAGCAGTACGGACAGTCTGAACACTGAAGCTTTCTTT. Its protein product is CASSTDSLNTEAFF.

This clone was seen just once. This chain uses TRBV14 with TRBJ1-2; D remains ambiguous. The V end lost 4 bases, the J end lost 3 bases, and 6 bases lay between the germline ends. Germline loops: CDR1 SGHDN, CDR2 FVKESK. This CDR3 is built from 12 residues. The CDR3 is CASSPLDYGYTF. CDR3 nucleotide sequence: TGTGCCAGCAGCCCGCTAGACTATGGCTACACCTTC.

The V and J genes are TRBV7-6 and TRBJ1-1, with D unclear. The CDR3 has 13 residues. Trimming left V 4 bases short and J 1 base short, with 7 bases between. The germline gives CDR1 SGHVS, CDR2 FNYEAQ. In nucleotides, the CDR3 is TGTGCCAGCAGCTACCGACAGAACACTGAAGCTTTCTTT. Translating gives CASSYRQNTEAFF.